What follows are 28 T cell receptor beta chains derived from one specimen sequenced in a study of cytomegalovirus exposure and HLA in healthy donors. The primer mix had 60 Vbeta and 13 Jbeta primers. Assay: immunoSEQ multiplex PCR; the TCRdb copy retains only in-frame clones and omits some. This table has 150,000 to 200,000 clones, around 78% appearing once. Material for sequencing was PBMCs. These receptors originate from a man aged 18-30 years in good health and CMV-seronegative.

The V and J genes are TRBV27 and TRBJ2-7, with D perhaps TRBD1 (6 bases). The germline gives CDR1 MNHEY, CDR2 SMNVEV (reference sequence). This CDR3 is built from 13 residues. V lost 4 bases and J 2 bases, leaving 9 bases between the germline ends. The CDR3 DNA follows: TGTGCCAGCAGTTCAAACAGGGCCTACGAGCAGTACTTC. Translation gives CASSSNRAYEQYF.

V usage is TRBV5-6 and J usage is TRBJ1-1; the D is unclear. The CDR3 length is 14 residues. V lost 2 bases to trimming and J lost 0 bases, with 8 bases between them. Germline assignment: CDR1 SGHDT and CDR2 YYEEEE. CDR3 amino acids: CASSFQEVNTEAFF. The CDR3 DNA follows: TGTGCCAGCAGCTTTCAGGAGGTGAACACTGAAGCTTTCTTT. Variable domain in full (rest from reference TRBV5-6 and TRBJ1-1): DAGVTQSPTHLIKTRGQQVTLRCSPKSGHDTVSWYQQALGQGPQFIFQYYEEEERQRGNFPDRFSGHQFPNYSSELNVNALLLGDSALYLCASSFQEVNTEAFFGQGTRLTVV.

The chain's CDR3 is CASSLRGSGGYTF. The CDR3 DNA reads as TGTGCCAGCAGTTTAAGAGGGTCGGGCGGCTACACCTTC. The chain combines TRBV27 with TRBJ1-2; no firm D call. Germline assignment: CDR1 MNHEY and CDR2 SMNVEV (reference sequence). V was trimmed by 2 bases and J by 8 bases, leaving 12 bases between them. CDR3 length equals 13 residues.

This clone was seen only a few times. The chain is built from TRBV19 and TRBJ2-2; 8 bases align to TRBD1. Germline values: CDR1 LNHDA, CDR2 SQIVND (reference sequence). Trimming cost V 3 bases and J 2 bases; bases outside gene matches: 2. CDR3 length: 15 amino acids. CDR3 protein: CASSIGQGNTGELFF. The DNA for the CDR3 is TGTGCCAGTAGTATCGGACAGGGTAACACCGGGGAGCTGTTTTTT.

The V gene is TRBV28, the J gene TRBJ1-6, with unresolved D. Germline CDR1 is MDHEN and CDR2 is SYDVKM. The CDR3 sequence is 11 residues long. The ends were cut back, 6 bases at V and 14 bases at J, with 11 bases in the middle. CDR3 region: CASSHSLALHF. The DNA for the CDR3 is TGTGCCAGCAGCCACAGTTTAGCCCTCCACTTT.

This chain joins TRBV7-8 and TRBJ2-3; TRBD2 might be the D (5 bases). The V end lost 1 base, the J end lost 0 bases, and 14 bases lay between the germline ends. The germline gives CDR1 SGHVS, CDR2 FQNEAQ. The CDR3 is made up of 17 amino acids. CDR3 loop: CASSLDEGMVSTDTQYF. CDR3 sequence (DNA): TGTGCCAGCAGCTTAGATGAGGGAATGGTTAGCACAGATACGCAGTATTTT.

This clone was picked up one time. CDR3 protein: CASSFPGQGVHEQYF. CDR3 nucleotide sequence: TGTGCCAGCAGCTTTCCGGGACAGGGGGTCCACGAGCAGTACTTC. This rearrangement joins TRBV7-6 to TRBJ2-7; TRBD1 agrees at 11 bases. V dropped 3 bases and J dropped 5; count of bases not matched to a gene: 6. Germline V gives CDR1 SGHVS, CDR2 FNYEAQ. The length of the CDR3 is 15 residues.

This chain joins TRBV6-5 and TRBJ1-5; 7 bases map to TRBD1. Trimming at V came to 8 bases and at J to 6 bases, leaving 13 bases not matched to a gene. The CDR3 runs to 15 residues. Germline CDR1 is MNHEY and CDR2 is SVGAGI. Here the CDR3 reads CASLSDRAGSQPQHF. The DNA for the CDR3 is TGTGCCAGCCTATCCGACAGGGCCGGGAGTCAGCCCCAGCATTTT.

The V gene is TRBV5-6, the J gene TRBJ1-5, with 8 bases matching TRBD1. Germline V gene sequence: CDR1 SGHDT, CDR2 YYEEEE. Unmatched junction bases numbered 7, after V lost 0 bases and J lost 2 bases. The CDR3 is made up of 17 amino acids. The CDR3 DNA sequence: TGTGCCAGCAGCTTGGGGACAGGGTACTATCGCAATCAGCCCCAGCATTTT. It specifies CASSLGTGYYRNQPQHF.

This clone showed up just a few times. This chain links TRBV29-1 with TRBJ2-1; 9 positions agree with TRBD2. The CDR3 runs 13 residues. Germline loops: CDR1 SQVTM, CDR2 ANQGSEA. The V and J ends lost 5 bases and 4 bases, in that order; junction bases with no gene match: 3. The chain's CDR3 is CSVSGRLYNEQFF. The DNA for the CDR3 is TGCAGCGTTAGCGGGAGGCTGTACAATGAGCAGTTCTTC.

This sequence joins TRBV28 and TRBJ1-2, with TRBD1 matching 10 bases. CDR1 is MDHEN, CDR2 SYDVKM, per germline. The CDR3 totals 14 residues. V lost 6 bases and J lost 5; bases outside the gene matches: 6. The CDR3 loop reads CASSRDRGLYGYTF. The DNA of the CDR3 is TGTGCCAGCAGCCGAGACAGGGGGCTTTATGGCTACACCTTC.

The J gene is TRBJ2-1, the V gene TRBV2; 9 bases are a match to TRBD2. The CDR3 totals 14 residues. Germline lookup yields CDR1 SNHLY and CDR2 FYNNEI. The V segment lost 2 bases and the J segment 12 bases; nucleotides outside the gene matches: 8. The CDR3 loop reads CASSELAGRAVQFF. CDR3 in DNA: TGTGCCAGCAGTGAACTAGCGGGAAGGGCGGTGCAGTTCTTC.

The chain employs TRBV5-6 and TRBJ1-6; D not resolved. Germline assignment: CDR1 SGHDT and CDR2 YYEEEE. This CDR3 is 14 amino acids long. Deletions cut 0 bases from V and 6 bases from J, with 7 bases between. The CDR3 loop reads CASSLGQINSPLHF. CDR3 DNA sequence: TGTGCCAGCAGCTTGGGGCAGATTAATTCACCCCTCCACTTT.

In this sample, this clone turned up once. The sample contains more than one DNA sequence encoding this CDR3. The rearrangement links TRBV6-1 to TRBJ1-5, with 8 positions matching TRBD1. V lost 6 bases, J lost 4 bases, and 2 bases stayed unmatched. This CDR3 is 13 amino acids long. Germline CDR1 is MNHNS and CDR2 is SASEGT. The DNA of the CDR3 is TGTGCCAGCAGCCGGGACAGGAATCAGCCCCAGCATTTT. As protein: CASSRDRNQPQHF.

The CDR3 protein is CASSLARTGELFF. The CDR3, as DNA: TGTGCCAGCTCACTCGCGAGAACCGGGGAGCTGTTTTTT. This chain connects TRBV6-5 to TRBJ2-2, with D hard to call. CDR1 is MNHEY, CDR2 SVGAGI, per germline. Trimming removed 8 bases at V and 5 bases at J, with 12 bases between. CDR3 size: 13 residues.

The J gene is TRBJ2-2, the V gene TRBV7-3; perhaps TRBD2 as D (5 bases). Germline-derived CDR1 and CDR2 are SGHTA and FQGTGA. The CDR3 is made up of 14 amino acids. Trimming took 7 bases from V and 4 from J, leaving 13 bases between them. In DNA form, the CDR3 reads TGTGCCAGCACCCCGGGCCGGGGCACCGGGGAGCTGTTTTTT. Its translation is CASTPGRGTGELFF. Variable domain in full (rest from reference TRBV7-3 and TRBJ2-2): GAGVSQTPSNKVTEKGKYVELRCDPISGHTALYWYRQSLGQGPEFLIYFQGTGAADDSGLPNDRFFAVRPEGSVSTLKIQRTERGDSAVYLCASTPGRGTGELFFGEGSRLTVL.

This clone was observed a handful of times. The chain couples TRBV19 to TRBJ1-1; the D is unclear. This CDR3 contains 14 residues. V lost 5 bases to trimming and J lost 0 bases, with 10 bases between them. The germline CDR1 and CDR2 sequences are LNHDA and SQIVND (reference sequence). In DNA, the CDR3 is TGTGCCAGTAGTTCCCAACACATGAACACTGAAGCTTTCTTT. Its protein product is CASSSQHMNTEAFF.

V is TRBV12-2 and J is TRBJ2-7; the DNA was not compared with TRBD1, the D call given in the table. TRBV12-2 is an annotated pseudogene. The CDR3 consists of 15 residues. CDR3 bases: TGTGCAAGTCGCTCGTCGACAGGAGCCTCCTACGAGCAGTACTTC. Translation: CASRSSTGASYEQYF.

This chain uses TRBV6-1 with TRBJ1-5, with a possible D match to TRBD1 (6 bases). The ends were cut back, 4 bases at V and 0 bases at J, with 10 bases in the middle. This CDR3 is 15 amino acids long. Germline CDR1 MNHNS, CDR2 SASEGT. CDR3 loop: CASSVSRGSNQPQHF. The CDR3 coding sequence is TGTGCCAGCAGTGTCTCCAGGGGTAGCAATCAGCCCCAGCATTTT.

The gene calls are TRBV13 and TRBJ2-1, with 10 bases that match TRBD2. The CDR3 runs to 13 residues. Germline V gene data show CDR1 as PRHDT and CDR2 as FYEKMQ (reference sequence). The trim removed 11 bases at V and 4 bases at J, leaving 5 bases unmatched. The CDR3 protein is CAGSGRVYNEQFF. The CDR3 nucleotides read TGTGCCGGAAGCGGGAGGGTTTACAATGAGCAGTTCTTC.

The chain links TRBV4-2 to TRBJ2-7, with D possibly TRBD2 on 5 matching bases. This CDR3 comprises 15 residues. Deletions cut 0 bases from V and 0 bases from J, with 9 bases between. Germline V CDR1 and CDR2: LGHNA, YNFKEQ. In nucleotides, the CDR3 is TGTGCCAGCAGCCAAGATGAGGGCTACTCCTACGAGCAGTACTTC. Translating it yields CASSQDEGYSYEQYF.

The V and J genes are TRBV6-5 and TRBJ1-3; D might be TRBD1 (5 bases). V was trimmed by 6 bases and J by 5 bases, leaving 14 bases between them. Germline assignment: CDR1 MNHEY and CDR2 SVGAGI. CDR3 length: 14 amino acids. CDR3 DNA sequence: TGTGCCAGCAGCCCCCTCGACAGCAGAAACACCATATATTTT. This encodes CASSPLDSRNTIYF.

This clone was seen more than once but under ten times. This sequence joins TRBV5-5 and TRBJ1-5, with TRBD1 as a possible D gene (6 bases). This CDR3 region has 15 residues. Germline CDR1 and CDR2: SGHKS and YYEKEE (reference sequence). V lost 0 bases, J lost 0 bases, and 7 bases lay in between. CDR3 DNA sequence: TGTGCCAGCAGCTTGGCGGACAGTAGCAATCAGCCCCAGCATTTT. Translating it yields CASSLADSSNQPQHF. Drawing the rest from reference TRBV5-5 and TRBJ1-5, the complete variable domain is DAGVTQSPTHLIKTRGQQVTLRCSPISGHKSVSWYQQVLGQGPQFIFQYYEKEERGRGNFPDRFSARQFPNYSSELNVNALLLGDSALYLCASSLADSSNQPQHFGDGTRLSIL.

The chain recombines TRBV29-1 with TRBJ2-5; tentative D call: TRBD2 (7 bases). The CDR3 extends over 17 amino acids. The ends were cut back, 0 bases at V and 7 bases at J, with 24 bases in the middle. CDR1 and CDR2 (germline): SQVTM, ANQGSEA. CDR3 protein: CSVEDRRWGGGLTTQYF. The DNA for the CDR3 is TGCAGCGTTGAAGATCGTCGATGGGGAGGGGGATTGACGACCCAGTACTTC.

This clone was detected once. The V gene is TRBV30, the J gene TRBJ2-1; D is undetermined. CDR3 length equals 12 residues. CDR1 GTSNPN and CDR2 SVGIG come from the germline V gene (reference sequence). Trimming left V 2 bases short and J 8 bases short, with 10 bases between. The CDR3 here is CAWSYLFDEQFF. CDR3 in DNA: TGTGCCTGGAGTTATTTGTTTGATGAGCAGTTCTTC.

The CDR3 region has the DNA TGTGCCAGCAGTGAAGAGCAGTGGGCTAATTCACCCCTCCACTTT. It is translated as CASSEEQWANSPLHF. The V call is TRBV6-1, the J call TRBJ1-6; no reliable D call. The V end lost 1 base, the J end lost 6 bases, and 10 bases lay between the germline ends. The CDR3 is 15 residues long. Germline V gives CDR1 MNHNS, CDR2 SASEGT.

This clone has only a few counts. The CDR3 DNA follows: TGCGCCAGCAGCCCGGACCTAGCGAGGACCCAGTACTTC. This sequence encodes CASSPDLARTQYF. The V and J genes are TRBV5-1 and TRBJ2-5, with TRBD2 as a possible D gene (6 bases). The V end lost 4 bases, the J end lost 7 bases, and 14 bases lay between the germline ends. The germline gives CDR1 SGHRS, CDR2 YFSETQ. This CDR3 has 13 residues.

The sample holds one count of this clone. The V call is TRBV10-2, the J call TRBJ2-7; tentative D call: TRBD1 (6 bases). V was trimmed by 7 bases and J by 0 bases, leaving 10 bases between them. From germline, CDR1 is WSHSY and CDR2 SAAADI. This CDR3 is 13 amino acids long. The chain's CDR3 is CASNAGVSYEQYF. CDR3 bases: TGCGCCAGCAACGCAGGGGTCTCCTACGAGCAGTACTTC.